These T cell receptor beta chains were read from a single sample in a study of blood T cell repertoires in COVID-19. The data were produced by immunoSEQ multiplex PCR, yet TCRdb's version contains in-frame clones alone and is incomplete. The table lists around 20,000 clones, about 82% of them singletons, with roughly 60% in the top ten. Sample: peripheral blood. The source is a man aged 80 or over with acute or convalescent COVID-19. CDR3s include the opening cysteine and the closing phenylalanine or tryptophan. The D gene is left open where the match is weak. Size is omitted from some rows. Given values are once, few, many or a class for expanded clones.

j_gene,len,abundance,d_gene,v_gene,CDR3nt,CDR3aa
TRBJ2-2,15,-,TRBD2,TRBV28,TGTGCCAGCAGCAACCGGTGGGGGAGGGGCGGGGAGCTGTTTTTT,CASSNRWGRGGELFF
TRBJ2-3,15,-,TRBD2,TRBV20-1,TGCAGTGCTAGTCGACTAGCGGGGGGGCCAGATACGCAGTATTTT,CSASRLAGGPDTQYF
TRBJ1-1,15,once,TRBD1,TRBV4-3,TGCGCCAGCAGCCAAGAGGACAGGGTGATCACTGAAGCTTTCTTT,CASSQEDRVITEAFF
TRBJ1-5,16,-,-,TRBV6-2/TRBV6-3,TGTGCCAGCAGTTACTCGATTGGCAGAAGCAATCAGCCCCAGCATTTT,CASSYSIGRSNQPQHF
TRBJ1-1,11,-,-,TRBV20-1,TGCAGTGCTAGTGGGGGGCGGTGGGCTTTCTTT,CSASGGRWAFF
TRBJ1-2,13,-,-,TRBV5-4,TGTGCCAGCTTTGGAGGGTCCGGCTATGGCTACACCTTC,CASFGGSGYGYTF
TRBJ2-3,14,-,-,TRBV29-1,TGCAGCGTTGGGCGCGCGGAGAGCACGGATACGCAGTATTTT,CSVGRAESTDTQYF
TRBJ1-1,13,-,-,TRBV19,TGTGCCAGTAGTATCTCCAGGAACACTGAAGCTTTCTTT,CASSISRNTEAFF
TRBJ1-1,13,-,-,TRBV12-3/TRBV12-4,TGTGCCAGCAGTCTAAATCAGGGCACTGAAGCTTTCTTT,CASSLNQGTEAFF
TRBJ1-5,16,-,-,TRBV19,TGTGCCAGTAGTATAGATCACGGCGGGGGATATGAGCCCCAGCATTTT,CASSIDHGGGYEPQHF
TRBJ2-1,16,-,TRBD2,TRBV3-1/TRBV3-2,TGTGCCAGCAGCCAACCGAGCGGGGGAACCTACAATGAGCAGTTCTTC,CASSQPSGGTYNEQFF
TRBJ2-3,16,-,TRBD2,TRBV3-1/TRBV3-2,TGTGCCAGCAGCCAACGGACTAGCGGGGGGGCAGATACGCAGTATTTT,CASSQRTSGGADTQYF
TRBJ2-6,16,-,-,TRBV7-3,TGTGCCAGCAGCTCGGCGGGGACCTCTGGGGCCAACGTCCTGACTTTC,CASSSAGTSGANVLTF
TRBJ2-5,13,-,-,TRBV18,TGTGCCAGCTCACCAGAGATACAAGAGACCCAGTACTTC,CASSPEIQETQYF
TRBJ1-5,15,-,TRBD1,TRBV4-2,TGTGCCAGCAGCCAAGATGTACAGGGGAGCCAGCCCCAGCATTTT,CASSQDVQGSQPQHF
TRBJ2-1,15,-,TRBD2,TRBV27,TGTGCCAGCAGCTCCGGGGGGGCGGGAAACAATGAGCAGTTCTTC,CASSSGGAGNNEQFF
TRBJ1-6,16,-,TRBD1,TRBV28,TGTGCCAGCAGGACCCCGGGACAGGGGTATAATTCACCCCTCCACTTT,CASRTPGQGYNSPLHF
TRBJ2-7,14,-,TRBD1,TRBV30,TGTGCCTGGAGTGAAGGACAGGGGGCTAGCGAGCAGTACTTC,CAWSEGQGASEQYF
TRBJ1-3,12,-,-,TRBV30,TGTGCCTGGAGTGTACATCGAAACACCATATATTTT,CAWSVHRNTIYF
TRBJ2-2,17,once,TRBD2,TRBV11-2,TGTGCCAGCACGTATCCGGCGGGGGGGCCTTTTGGCGGGGAGCTGTTTTTT,CASTYPAGGPFGGELFF
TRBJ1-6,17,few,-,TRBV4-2,TGTGCCAGCAGCCAGGAAGGGGGGGCCCTTATCGGTTCACCCCTCCACTTT,CASSQEGGALIGSPLHF
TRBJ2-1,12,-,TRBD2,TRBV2,TGTGCCAGCACCTCATGGGGGGGTGAGCAGTTCTTC,CASTSWGGEQFF
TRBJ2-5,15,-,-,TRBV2,TGTGCCAGCAGTGAAGCAACTTGGGGAGTCGAGACCCAGTACTTC,CASSEATWGVETQYF
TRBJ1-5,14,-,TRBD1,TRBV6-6,TGTGCCAGCAATACAGGGGATAGCAATCAGCCCCAGCATTTT,CASNTGDSNQPQHF
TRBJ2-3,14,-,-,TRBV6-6,TGTGCCAGCGGGAGAGAGACACTTACAGATACGCAGTATTTT,CASGRETLTDTQYF
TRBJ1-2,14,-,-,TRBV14,TGTGCCAGCAGCCAAGCGAAGGGGAGGAATGGCTACACCTTC,CASSQAKGRNGYTF
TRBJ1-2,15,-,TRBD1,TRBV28,TGTGCCAGCAGAGGGACAGGGGGCGCCGGCTATGGCTACACCTTC,CASRGTGGAGYGYTF
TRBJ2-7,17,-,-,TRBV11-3,TGTGCCAGCAGCTTAGCGTTCGTGGGTCGGGTTCCCTACGAGCAGTACTTC,CASSLAFVGRVPYEQYF
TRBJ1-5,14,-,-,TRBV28,TGTGCCAGCAGTTTTGGGCCAGGCCTGAGGCCCCAGCATTTT,CASSFGPGLRPQHF
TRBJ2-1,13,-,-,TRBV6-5,TGTGCCAGCAGTTTACTGGGCCACAATGAGCAGTTCTTC,CASSLLGHNEQFF
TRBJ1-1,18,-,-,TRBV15,TGTGCCACCAGCAGAGATACAGGTTGGGAAATTTCCCACACTGAAGCTTTCTTT,CATSRDTGWEISHTEAFF
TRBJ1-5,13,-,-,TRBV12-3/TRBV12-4,TGTGCCAGCAGTTTGGCGGAGATGAAGCCCCAGCATTTT,CASSLAEMKPQHF
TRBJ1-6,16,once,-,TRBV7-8,TGTGCCAGCAGCTTAGCGGTAGGGGGATATAATTCACCCCTCCACTTT,CASSLAVGGYNSPLHF
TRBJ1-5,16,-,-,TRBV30,TGTGCCTGGAGTGTCTCAGGCTTTCGAGGCAATCAGCCCCAGCATTTT,CAWSVSGFRGNQPQHF
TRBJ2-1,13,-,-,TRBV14,TGTGCCAGCAGACTCCCGGGGGAACCTGAGCAGTTCTTC,CASRLPGEPEQFF
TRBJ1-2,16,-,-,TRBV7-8,TGTGCCAGCAGCTTAGTCGGTAGTGACACTGGCTATGGCTACACCTTC,CASSLVGSDTGYGYTF
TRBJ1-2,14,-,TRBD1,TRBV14,TGTGCCAGCAGCCGGACCCGGGAGGGGGCTGGCTACACCTTC,CASSRTREGAGYTF
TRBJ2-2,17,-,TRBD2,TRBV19,TGTGCCAGTAGTCGGACTAGCGGGGGGGCTGGCACCGGGGAGCTGTTTTTT,CASSRTSGGAGTGELFF
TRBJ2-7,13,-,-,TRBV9,TGTGCCAGCAGCCATCAGGACTCCTGGGAGCAGTACTTC,CASSHQDSWEQYF
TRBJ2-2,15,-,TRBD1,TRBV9,TGTGCCAGCAGAGCGACAGGGTCGAACACCGGGGAGCTGTTTTTT,CASRATGSNTGELFF